The 31 T cell receptor beta chains below all came from one sample that was sequenced in a study of blood T cell repertoires in COVID-19. The assay was immunoSEQ multiplex PCR, and TCRdb's table has in-frame clones only and misses some. The sample has 70,000 to 75,000 clones, 80% to 90% seen once. Sequencing was done on a sample of peripheral blood. These receptors originate from a woman aged 80 or older with active or convalescent COVID-19.

The rearrangement joins TRBV19 to TRBJ2-2, with D tentatively TRBD1 (5 bases). The CDR3 length is 19 residues. Deletions cut 0 bases from V and 4 bases from J, with 21 bases between. Germline V gives CDR1 LNHDA, CDR2 SQIVND (reference sequence). CDR3 loop: CASSIDPVLQGWITGELFF. The CDR3 bases are TGTGCCAGTAGTATAGATCCGGTTTTGCAGGGATGGATCACCGGGGAGCTGTTTTTT.

The chain links TRBV2 to TRBJ2-2, with 9 positions matching TRBD2. The CDR3 is made up of 16 amino acids. With 5 bases clipped from V and 5 bases from J, the junction kept 9 bases outside the gene matches. Germline V lookup: CDR1 SNHLY, CDR2 FYNNEI. CDR3 residues: CASSSGTSFQTGELFF. In DNA form, the CDR3 reads TGTGCCAGCAGTTCCGGGACTAGCTTCCAAACCGGGGAGCTGTTTTTT.

V is TRBV28 and J is TRBJ2-3; 7 bases map to TRBD2. V dropped 4 bases and J dropped 8; count of bases not matched to a gene: 3. Germline CDR1 reads MDHEN; CDR2 reads SYDVKM. The CDR3 contains 12 residues. CDR3 region: CASSSSGGTQYF. As DNA, the CDR3 is TGTGCCAGCAGTTCCTCGGGAGGTACGCAGTATTTT.

The V and J genes are TRBV11-2 and TRBJ1-1; 8 positions agree with TRBD1. The V segment lost 5 bases and the J segment 11 bases; nucleotides outside the gene matches: 25. CDR3 length equals 18 residues. Germline-derived CDR1 and CDR2 are SGHAT and FQNNGV. The CDR3 here is CASSTLTGDKDSPRGAFF. The CDR3 DNA sequence: TGTGCCAGCAGCACTCTGACAGGGGATAAAGATTCGCCTCGGGGTGCTTTCTTT.

The chain carries TRBV24-1 and TRBJ1-2; 8 nucleotides agree with TRBD1. Trimming took 7 bases from V and 7 from J; bases not matched to a gene: 4. Germline V gene data show CDR1 as KGHDR and CDR2 as SFDVKD. The CDR3 loop spans 12 amino acids. CDR3 DNA: TGTGCCACCAGGGACAGGGTAGGTGGCTACACCTTC. This encodes CATRDRVGGYTF.

V usage is TRBV11-2 and J usage is TRBJ1-5; D is perhaps TRBD1 (6 bases). Germline V gene data show CDR1 as SGHAT and CDR2 as FQNNGV. The CDR3 length is 15 residues. Trimming removed 4 bases at V and 6 bases at J, with 16 bases between. The CDR3 is CASSSLQGTGQPQHF. CDR3 DNA sequence: TGTGCCAGCAGCTCTCTACAGGGAACGGGTCAGCCCCAGCATTTT.

Points on this clone: Distinct nucleotide sequences in the sample also encode this CDR3. This chain joins TRBV5-1 and TRBJ2-7; TRBD2 matches 7 bases. CDR3 length: 15 amino acids. Germline V gene sequence: CDR1 SGHRS, CDR2 YFSETQ. V lost 7 bases, J lost 0 bases, and 10 bases stayed unmatched. CDR3 region: CASSLSGGYSYEQYF. DNA for the CDR3: TGCGCCAGCTCGCTGTCGGGGGGATACTCCTACGAGCAGTACTTC.

About this clone: The identical CDR3 is also encoded by other nucleotide sequences in the sample. The chain combines TRBV7-2 with TRBJ1-5; a weak D match, TRBD1 (5 bases). The V end was cut by 5 bases, the J end by 4 bases, with 12 bases between. Germline V gene lookup returns CDR1 SGHTA and CDR2 FQGNSA. This CDR3 spans 14 amino acids. The CDR3 spells CASSPLQGNQPQHF. DNA of the CDR3: TGTGCCAGCAGCCCACTCCAGGGAAATCAGCCCCAGCATTTT.

The gene calls are TRBV5-1 and TRBJ2-2, with 8 bases matching TRBD2. Trimming took 9 bases from V and 5 from J; bases not matched to a gene: 15. CDR1 is SGHRS, CDR2 YFSETQ, per germline. The CDR3 has 16 residues. DNA of the CDR3: TGCGCCACCCACCCCGTGGCGGGAGGTAATACCGGGGAGCTGTTTTTT. This codes for CATHPVAGGNTGELFF.

The chain links TRBV5-4 to TRBJ2-1, with 8 bases matching TRBD1. This CDR3 is 16 amino acids long. The V and J ends lost 4 bases and 8 bases, in that order; junction bases with no gene match: 14. Germline values: CDR1 SGHNT, CDR2 YYREEE (reference sequence). CDR3 protein: CASSHHRTGLSDEQFF. The CDR3 nucleotides read TGTGCCAGCAGCCACCACAGGACAGGGTTATCCGATGAGCAGTTCTTC.

The table lists this clone with a count of one. The V and J genes are TRBV11-1 and TRBJ1-1; 8 positions match TRBD1. The length of the CDR3 is 12 residues. Germline V lookup: CDR1 SGHAT, CDR2 FQDESV (reference sequence). The V and J ends lost 4 bases and 11 bases, in that order; junction bases with no gene match: 6. The chain's CDR3 is CASSSQTGAAFF. The CDR3 bases are TGTGCCAGCAGCTCCCAGACAGGGGCGGCTTTCTTT. The whole variable domain, filled in from reference TRBV11-1 and TRBJ1-1, reads EAEVAQSPRYKITEKSQAVAFWCDPISGHATLYWYRQILGQGPELLVQFQDESVVDDSQLPKDRFSAERLKGVDSTLKIQPAELGDSAMYLCASSSQTGAAFFGQGTRLTVV.

As regards this clone: The junction does not match germline at one end; this may be a read error. This chain joins TRBV28 and TRBJ1-2, with 7 bases lining up with TRBD1. CDR1 is MDHEN and CDR2 is SYDVKM in the germline V gene. The CDR3 length is 13 residues. The CDR3 is CASRFIGGFGYTF. DNA for the CDR3: TGTGCCAGCCGTTTTATAGGGGGCTTTGGCTACACCTTC.

This sequence joins TRBV18 and TRBJ2-3; D is possibly TRBD1 (5 bases). Trimming removed 4 bases from V and 2 bases from J, with 19 bases in between. CDR1 and CDR2 from the germline V gene are KGHSH and LQKENI. This CDR3 contains 17 residues. CDR3 amino acids: CASSLRKGFTLTDTQYF. In DNA, the CDR3 is TGTGCCAGCTCACTAAGGAAGGGGTTCACGCTCACAGATACGCAGTATTTT.

This clone was counted between two and nine times. The chain combines TRBV6-2 or TRBV6-3 with TRBJ2-2, with 11 bases matching TRBD2. The CDR3 has 17 residues. Germline loops: CDR1 MNHEY, CDR2 SVGEGT. V shed 2 bases, J shed 4 bases, and the junction held 6 bases outside the gene matches. CDR3 loop: CASSYTGTSGITGELFF. The CDR3, as DNA: TGTGCCAGCAGTTACACCGGGACTAGCGGTATCACCGGGGAGCTGTTTTTT.

V and J are TRBV3-1 (or the pseudogene TRBV3-2) and TRBJ1-1, with a tentative D call TRBD1 (5 bases). V was clipped by 4 bases and J by 0 bases, with 9 bases between them. This CDR3 region has 14 residues. Germline V gene data show CDR1 as LGHDT and CDR2 as YNNKEL (reference sequence). CDR3 nucleotides: TGTGCCAGCAGCCTGCGACAGATGAACACTGAAGCTTTCTTT. This codes for CASSLRQMNTEAFF.

The rearrangement links TRBV12-5 to TRBJ2-3, with TRBD2 matching over 7 bases. The CDR3 covers 15 residues. Germline trimming cut 4 bases from V and 6 bases from J; bases unmatched to any gene: 10. From germline, CDR1 is LGHNT and CDR2 FRNRAP. This chain's CDR3 is CASGSGLSRWDTQYF. CDR3 DNA: TGTGCTAGTGGTTCGGGACTATCCCGCTGGGATACGCAGTATTTT.

The chain links TRBV3-1 (or the pseudogene TRBV3-2) to TRBJ2-3; TRBD1 agrees at 10 bases. Germline values: CDR1 LGHDT, CDR2 YNNKEL (reference sequence). The CDR3 has 18 residues. Trimming cost V 3 bases and J 0 bases; bases outside gene matches: 9. The CDR3 bases are TGTGCCAGCAGCCACCCGGGACAGGGGCTTACTAGCACAGATACGCAGTATTTT. It encodes CASSHPGQGLTSTDTQYF.

This chain uses TRBV6-1 with TRBJ2-7; no clear D. V was trimmed by 0 bases and J by 3 bases, leaving 6 bases between them. In germline, CDR1 is MNHNS, CDR2 SASEGT. There are 13 residues in the CDR3. CDR3 nucleotide sequence: TGTGCCAGCAGTGAAGCGCCCAGCTACGAGCAGTACTTC. Translating it yields CASSEAPSYEQYF.

The rearrangement joins TRBV6-5 to TRBJ2-1; D is undetermined. The CDR3 totals 12 residues. V was pared by 10 bases and J by 3 bases, with 10 bases between. Germline CDR1 and CDR2: MNHEY and SVGAGI. Here the CDR3 DNA reads TGTGCCACCTCCCCCCGCTACAATGAGCAGTTCTTC. Protein product: CATSPRYNEQFF.

This chain links TRBV3-1 (or the pseudogene TRBV3-2) with TRBJ2-7, with D maybe TRBD2 (6 bases). Germline V gene lookup returns CDR1 LGHDT and CDR2 YNNKEL (reference sequence). CDR3 length: 13 residues. V lost 6 bases, J lost 3 bases, and 12 bases lay in between. CDR3 nucleotides: TGTGCCAGCAGTCGTGGAGGGAACTACGAGCAGTACTTC. This codes for CASSRGGNYEQYF.

The chain joins TRBV29-1 to TRBJ2-3; a weak D match, TRBD2 (6 bases). The CDR3 extends over 17 amino acids. The V end was cut by 3 bases, the J end by 8 bases, with 27 bases between. Germline CDR1 SQVTM, CDR2 ANQGSEA. The CDR3 sequence: CSVEYLMSGLSYSTQYF. CDR3 coding DNA: TGCAGCGTTGAGTATTTGATGTCGGGACTTTCATACAGTACGCAGTATTTT.

The V gene is TRBV2, the J gene TRBJ1-5; D is undetermined. Germline V gene data show CDR1 as SNHLY and CDR2 as FYNNEI. There are 15 residues in the CDR3. Trimming took off 7 bases at V and 1 base at J, with 14 bases between the two ends. The CDR3 region has the DNA TGTGCCAGCAAATCCCCGGGAGGGAGCAATCAGCCCCAGCATTTT. It encodes CASKSPGGSNQPQHF. Full variable domain (outside the CDR3, taken from reference TRBV2 and TRBJ1-5): EPEVTQTPSHQVTQMGQEVILRCVPISNHLYFYWYRQILGQKVEFLVSFYNNEISEKSEIFDDQFSVERPDGSNFTLKIRSTKLEDSAMYFCASKSPGGSNQPQHFGDGTRLSIL.

The chain couples TRBV19 to TRBJ1-6; no clear D. Germline V gives CDR1 LNHDA, CDR2 SQIVND (reference sequence). There are 12 residues in the CDR3. The V and J ends lost 5 bases and 9 bases respectively, with 8 bases between them. CDR3 sequence (DNA): TGTGCCAGTAGTCAGAATTCTTCACCCCTCCACTTT. Translation: CASSQNSSPLHF.

The chain employs TRBV28 and TRBJ1-2; D is perhaps TRBD1 (5 bases). The CDR3 is 13 residues long. Deletions cut 6 bases from V and 7 bases from J, with 15 bases between. Per the germline V gene, CDR1 is MDHEN and CDR2 is SYDVKM. DNA for the CDR3: TGTGCCAGCAGCTCTACAGGCGTGAGTGGCTACACCTTC. Translating gives CASSSTGVSGYTF.

V usage is TRBV6-2 or TRBV6-3 and J usage is TRBJ2-5; TRBD2 aligns across 10 bases. Losses at the gene ends were 1 base for V and 4 bases for J; bases not matched to a gene: 6. Germline-derived CDR1 and CDR2 are MNHEY and SVGEGT. The CDR3 extends over 16 amino acids. Here the CDR3 DNA reads TGTGCCAGCAGTTACTGGATTAGCGGGAGGTCAGAGACCCAGTACTTC. Translation gives CASSYWISGRSETQYF.

The CDR3 nucleotides read TGTGCCAGCAGTTACTTGGGGGGGAACCAAGAGACCCAGTACTTC. Its translation: CASSYLGGNQETQYF. This rearrangement joins TRBV6-5 to TRBJ2-5, with 7 bases lining up with TRBD2. Per the germline V gene, CDR1 is MNHEY and CDR2 is SVGAGI. The CDR3 runs 15 residues. V was clipped by 1 base and J by 0 bases; unmatched bases: 2.

V and J are TRBV9 and TRBJ1-2; D gene uncertain. Trimming cost V 0 bases and J 2 bases, with 8 bases left between them. CDR3 length: 14 amino acids. The germline gives CDR1 SGDLS, CDR2 YYNGEE. CDR3 protein: CASSVATGNYGYTF. In DNA, the CDR3 is TGTGCCAGCAGCGTAGCTACGGGGAACTATGGCTACACCTTC.

This chain connects TRBV18 to TRBJ2-3; tentatively, D is TRBD1 (6 bases). The length of the CDR3 is 17 residues. Germline V gives CDR1 KGHSH, CDR2 LQKENI. V lost 4 bases and J lost 2, with 19 bases in between. Here the CDR3 reads CASSRNTGQKLTDTQYF. CDR3 DNA sequence: TGTGCCAGCTCACGAAACACGGGACAAAAACTCACAGATACGCAGTATTTT.

The rearrangement uses TRBV11-3 and TRBJ1-6; 7 bases line up with TRBD1. Germline trimming cut 2 bases from V and 6 bases from J; bases unmatched to any gene: 7. This CDR3 comprises 16 residues. CDR1 is SGHNT, CDR2 YENEEA, per germline. The CDR3 region is CASSLRGTEFNSPLHF. Here the CDR3 DNA reads TGTGCCAGCAGCTTACGCGGGACAGAATTTAATTCACCCCTCCACTTT.

The rearrangement links TRBV7-2 to TRBJ1-1; a weak D match, TRBD1 (6 bases). This CDR3 is built from 14 residues. Per germline, CDR1 SGHTA and CDR2 FQGNSA. The ends were cut back, 5 bases at V and 1 base at J, with 11 bases in the middle. The CDR3 sequence is CASSARGQNTEAFF. For the CDR3, the DNA is TGTGCCAGCAGCGCCCGGGGACAGAACACTGAAGCTTTCTTT.

The chain links TRBV7-9 to TRBJ2-2, with 9 bases identical to TRBD2. CDR3 size: 18 residues. Germline CDR1 reads SEHNR; CDR2 reads FQNEAQ (reference sequence). After removal of 0 bases from V and 8 bases from J, the junction contained 13 bases not matched to a gene. The CDR3: CASSLAASGTYFEGELFF. CDR3 nucleotide sequence: TGTGCCAGCAGCTTAGCGGCTAGCGGGACCTATTTCGAAGGGGAGCTGTTTTTT. The whole variable domain, remainder taken from reference TRBV7-9 and TRBJ2-2, is DTGVSQNPRHKITKRGQNVTFRCDPISEHNRLYWYRQTLGQGPEFLTYFQNEAQLEKSRLLSDRFSAERPKGSFSTLEIQRTEQGDSAMYLCASSLAASGTYFEGELFFGEGSRLTVL.